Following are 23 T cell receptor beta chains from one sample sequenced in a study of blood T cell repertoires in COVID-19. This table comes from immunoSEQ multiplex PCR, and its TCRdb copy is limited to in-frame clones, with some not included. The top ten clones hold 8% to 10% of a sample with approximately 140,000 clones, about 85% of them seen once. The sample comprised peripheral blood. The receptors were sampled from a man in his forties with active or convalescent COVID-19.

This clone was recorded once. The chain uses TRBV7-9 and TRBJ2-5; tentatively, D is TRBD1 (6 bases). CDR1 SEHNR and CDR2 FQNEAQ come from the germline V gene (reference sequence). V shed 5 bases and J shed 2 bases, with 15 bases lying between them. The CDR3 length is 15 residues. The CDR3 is CASSEQGWPQETQYF. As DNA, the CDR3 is TGTGCCAGCAGCGAACAGGGTTGGCCACAAGAGACCCAGTACTTC.

In nucleotides, the CDR3 is TGCGCCAGCAGTGAGACGGGACTAGCAATGAACGAGCAGTACTTC. This gives the protein CASSETGLAMNEQYF. This sequence joins TRBV10-1 and TRBJ2-7, with TRBD2 matching over 9 bases. The CDR3 covers 15 residues. V shed 2 bases, J shed 5 bases, and the junction held 7 bases outside the gene matches. Looked up from germline, CDR1 is WNHNN and CDR2 is SYGVQD (reference sequence).

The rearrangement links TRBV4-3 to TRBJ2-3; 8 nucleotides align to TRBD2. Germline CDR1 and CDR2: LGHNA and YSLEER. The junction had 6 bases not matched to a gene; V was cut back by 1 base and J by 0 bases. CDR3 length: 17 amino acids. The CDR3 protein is CASSQGNGGASTDTQYF. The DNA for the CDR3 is TGCGCCAGCAGCCAAGGAAACGGGGGGGCAAGCACAGATACGCAGTATTTT.

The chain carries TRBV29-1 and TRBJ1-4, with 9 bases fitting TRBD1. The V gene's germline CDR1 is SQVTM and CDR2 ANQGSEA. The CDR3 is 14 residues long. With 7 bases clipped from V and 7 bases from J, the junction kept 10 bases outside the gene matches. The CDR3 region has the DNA TGCAGCGCCTGTTACGGGACAGGGTGTGAAAAACTGTTTTTT. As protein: CSACYGTGCEKLFF.

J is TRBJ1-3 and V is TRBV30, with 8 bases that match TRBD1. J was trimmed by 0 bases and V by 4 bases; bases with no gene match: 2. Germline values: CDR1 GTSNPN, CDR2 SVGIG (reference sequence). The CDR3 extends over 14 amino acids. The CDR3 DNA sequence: TGTGCCTGGACCAGGGGGCCCTCTGGAAACACCATATATTTT. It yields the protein CAWTRGPSGNTIYF.

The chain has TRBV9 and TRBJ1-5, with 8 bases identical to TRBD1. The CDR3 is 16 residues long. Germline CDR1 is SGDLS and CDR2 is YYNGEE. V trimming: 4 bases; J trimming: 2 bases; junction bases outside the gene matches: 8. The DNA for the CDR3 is TGTGCCAGCAGCCCAGGGACAGGTTCGGGCAATCAGCCCCAGCATTTT. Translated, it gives CASSPGTGSGNQPQHF.

CDR3 DNA sequence: TGTGCCAGCAGTTTGGGAGGTGGAAAACTGTTTTTT. Encoded protein: CASSLGGGKLFF. This chain joins TRBV28 and TRBJ1-4, with D unresolved. The germline V gene has CDR1 MDHEN and CDR2 SYDVKM. This CDR3 is built from 12 residues. Trimming took 3 bases from V and 10 from J, leaving 9 bases between them.

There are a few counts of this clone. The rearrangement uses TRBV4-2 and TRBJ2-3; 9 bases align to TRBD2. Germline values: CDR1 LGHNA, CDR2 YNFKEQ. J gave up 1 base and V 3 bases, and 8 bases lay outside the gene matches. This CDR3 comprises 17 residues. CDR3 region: CASSQAPSGEGTDTQYF. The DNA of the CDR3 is TGTGCCAGCAGCCAGGCTCCTAGCGGGGAGGGCACAGATACGCAGTATTTT.

The DNA for the CDR3 is TGTGCCAGCTCACAAGGGGAGACTAGCGTCGGCGAGCAGTACTTC. Its protein product is CASSQGETSVGEQYF. V is TRBV18 and J is TRBJ2-7, with 8 positions matching TRBD2. V shed 4 bases and J 6 bases; nucleotides not matched to a gene: 11. Germline V gene data show CDR1 as KGHSH and CDR2 as LQKENI. CDR3 length: 15 residues.

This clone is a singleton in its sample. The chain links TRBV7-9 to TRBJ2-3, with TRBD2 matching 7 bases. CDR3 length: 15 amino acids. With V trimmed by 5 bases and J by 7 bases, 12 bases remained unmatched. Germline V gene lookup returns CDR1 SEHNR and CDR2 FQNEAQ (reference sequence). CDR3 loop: CASSIPPSGTYTQYF. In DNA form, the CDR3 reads TGTGCCAGCAGCATCCCACCTAGCGGCACCTATACGCAGTATTTT.

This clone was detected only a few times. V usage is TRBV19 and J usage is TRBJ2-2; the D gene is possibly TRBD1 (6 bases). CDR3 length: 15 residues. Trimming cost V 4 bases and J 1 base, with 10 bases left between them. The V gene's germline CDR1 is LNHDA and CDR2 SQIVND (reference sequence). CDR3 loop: CASSTMDRNTGELFF. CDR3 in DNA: TGTGCCAGTAGTACCATGGACAGGAACACCGGGGAGCTGTTTTTT.

The CDR3 protein is CASKPNRGRVEKLFF. The DNA for the CDR3 is TGTGCCAGCAAACCGAACAGGGGGCGAGTTGAAAAACTGTTTTTT. The chain carries TRBV6-5 and TRBJ1-4; 9 bases are a match to TRBD1. Germline loops: CDR1 MNHEY, CDR2 SVGAGI. The junction had 10 bases not matched to a gene; V was cut back by 7 bases and J by 7 bases. The CDR3 totals 15 residues.

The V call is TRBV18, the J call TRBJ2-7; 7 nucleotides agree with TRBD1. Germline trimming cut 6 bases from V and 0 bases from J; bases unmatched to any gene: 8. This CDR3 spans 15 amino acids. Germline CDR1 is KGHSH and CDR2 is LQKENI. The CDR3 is CASSPGTEVSYEQYF. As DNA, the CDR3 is TGTGCCAGCTCGCCCGGGACAGAGGTCTCCTACGAGCAGTACTTC.

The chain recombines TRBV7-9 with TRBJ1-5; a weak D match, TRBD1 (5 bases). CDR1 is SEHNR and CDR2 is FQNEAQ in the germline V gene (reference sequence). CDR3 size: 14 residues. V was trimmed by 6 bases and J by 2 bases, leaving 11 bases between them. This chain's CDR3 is CASSPGSGNQPQHF. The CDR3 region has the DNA TGTGCCAGCAGTCCAGGGTCGGGCAATCAGCCCCAGCATTTT.

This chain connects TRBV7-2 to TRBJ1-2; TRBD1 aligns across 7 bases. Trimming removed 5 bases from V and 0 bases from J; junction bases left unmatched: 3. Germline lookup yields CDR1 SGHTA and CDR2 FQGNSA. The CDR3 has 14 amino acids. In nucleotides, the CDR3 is TGTGCCAGCAGCCCAGGACAGGCTAACTATGGCTACACCTTC. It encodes CASSPGQANYGYTF.

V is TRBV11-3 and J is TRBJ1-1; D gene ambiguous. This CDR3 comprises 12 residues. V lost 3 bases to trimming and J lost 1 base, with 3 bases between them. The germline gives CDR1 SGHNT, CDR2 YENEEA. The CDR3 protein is CASSFGNTEAFF. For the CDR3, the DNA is TGTGCCAGCAGCTTCGGGAACACTGAAGCTTTCTTT.

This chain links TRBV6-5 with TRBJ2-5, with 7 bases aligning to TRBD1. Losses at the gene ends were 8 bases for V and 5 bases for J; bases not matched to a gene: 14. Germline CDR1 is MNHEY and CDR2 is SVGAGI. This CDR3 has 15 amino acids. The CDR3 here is CASHKGQGVRETQYF. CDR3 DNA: TGTGCCAGCCATAAGGGGCAGGGGGTGCGCGAGACCCAGTACTTC.

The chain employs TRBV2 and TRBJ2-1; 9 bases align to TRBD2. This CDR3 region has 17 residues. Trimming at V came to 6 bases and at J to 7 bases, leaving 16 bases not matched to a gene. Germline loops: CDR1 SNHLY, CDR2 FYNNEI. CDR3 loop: CASRGAGGAKMKNEQFF. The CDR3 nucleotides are TGTGCCAGCAGGGGAGCGGGGGGCGCTAAAATGAAGAATGAGCAGTTCTTC.

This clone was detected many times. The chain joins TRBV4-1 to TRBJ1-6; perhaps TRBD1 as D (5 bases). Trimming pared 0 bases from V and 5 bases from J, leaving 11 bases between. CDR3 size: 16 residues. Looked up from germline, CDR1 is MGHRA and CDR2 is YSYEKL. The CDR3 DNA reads TGCGCCAGCAGCCAAGACCCCGGGACTAATAATTCACCCCTCCACTTT. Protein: CASSQDPGTNNSPLHF.

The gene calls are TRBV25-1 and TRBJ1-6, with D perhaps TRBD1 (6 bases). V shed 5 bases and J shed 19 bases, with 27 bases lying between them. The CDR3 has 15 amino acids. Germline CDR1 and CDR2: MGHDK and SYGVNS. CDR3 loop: CASSTGTSPSRPWHF. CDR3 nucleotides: TGTGCCAGCAGTACCGGGACATCACCCTCTAGACCATGGCACTTT.

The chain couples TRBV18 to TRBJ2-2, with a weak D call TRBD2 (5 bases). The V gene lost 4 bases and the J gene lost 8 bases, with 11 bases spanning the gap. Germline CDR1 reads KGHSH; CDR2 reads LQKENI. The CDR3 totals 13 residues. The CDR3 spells CASSQDLAGELFF. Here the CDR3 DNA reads TGTGCCAGCTCACAGGACTTGGCTGGGGAGCTGTTTTTT.

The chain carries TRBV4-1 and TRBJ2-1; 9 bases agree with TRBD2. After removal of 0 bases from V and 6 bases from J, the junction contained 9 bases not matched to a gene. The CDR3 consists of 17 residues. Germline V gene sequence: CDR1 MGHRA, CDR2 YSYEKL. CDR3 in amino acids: CASSQEKRGVNGNEQFF. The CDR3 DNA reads TGCGCCAGCAGCCAAGAGAAGCGGGGGGTGAATGGCAATGAGCAGTTCTTC.

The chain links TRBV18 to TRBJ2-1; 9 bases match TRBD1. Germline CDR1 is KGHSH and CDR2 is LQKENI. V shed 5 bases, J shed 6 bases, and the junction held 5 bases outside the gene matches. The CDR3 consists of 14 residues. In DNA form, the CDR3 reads TGTGCCAGCTCAGCTGACAGGGGGAGCAATGAGCAGTTCTTC. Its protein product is CASSADRGSNEQFF.